This T cell receptor (beta chain) was documented in a study of cytomegalovirus exposure and HLA in healthy donors. Findings of the study overall: Rates of TCR association differed by HLA locus in a later analysis, with DRB1 highest and HLA-C lowest. Three CMV-associated chains were confirmed in vitro to be specific for CMV antigens. The study dropped some indistinguishable V segments, TRBV6-2 and TRBV6-3 among them.

Germline-derived CDR1 and CDR2 are SGHAT and FQNNGV. This CDR3 is 14 amino acids long. Deletions cut 0 bases from V and 7 bases from J, with 10 bases between. Regarding this clone: What it recognizes is unknown.

The donors were healthy bone marrow donors. PCR involved 60 Vbeta and 13 Jbeta primers. Some clones are missing from TCRdb's copy, which holds only in-frame ones; the method was immunoSEQ multiplex PCR. The sample lists over 150,000 clones; about 63% were seen once. The source material was PBMCs. V is TRBV11-2 and J is TRBJ1-5, with D possibly TRBD1 on 6 matching bases. This clonotype was obtained from a woman in her forties in good health and CMV-seropositive. CDR3 sequence reads: CASSLDGTSQPQHF. Written as DNA, the CDR3 is TGTGCCAGCAGCTTAGACGGGACATCCCAGCCCCAGCATTTT.